The source of this T cell receptor beta chain is a study of blood T cell repertoires in COVID-19. Study-level information: Collection of acute and convalescent COVID-19 samples took place in the United States, Italy and Spain. From T cells, B-cell-depleted T cells, or PBMCs came the material, which was cDNA or gDNA.

In the source study's methods: For nucleated cells, counts were estimated from reference gene primer amplification. The protocol was immunoSEQ multiplex PCR, while the TCRdb copy is restricted to in-frame clones and leaves out a portion. The DNA gave D and trimming, while V, J and clone size come from that table. The sample contains approximately 150,000 clones, 87% of which appear only once. The CDR3 runs to 15 residues. V was pared by 7 bases and J by 2 bases, with 16 bases between. Germline CDR1 is MNHEY and CDR2 is SVGAGI. The chain couples TRBV6-5 to TRBJ2-3; a weak D match, TRBD1 (6 bases). Sequences were obtained from peripheral blood. This receptor was identified in a woman in her sixties who had recovered from COVID-19. The CDR3 DNA reads TGTGCCAGCAATCTATTTACAGGGTCCACAGATACGCAGTATTTT. This sequence encodes CASNLFTGSTDTQYF.